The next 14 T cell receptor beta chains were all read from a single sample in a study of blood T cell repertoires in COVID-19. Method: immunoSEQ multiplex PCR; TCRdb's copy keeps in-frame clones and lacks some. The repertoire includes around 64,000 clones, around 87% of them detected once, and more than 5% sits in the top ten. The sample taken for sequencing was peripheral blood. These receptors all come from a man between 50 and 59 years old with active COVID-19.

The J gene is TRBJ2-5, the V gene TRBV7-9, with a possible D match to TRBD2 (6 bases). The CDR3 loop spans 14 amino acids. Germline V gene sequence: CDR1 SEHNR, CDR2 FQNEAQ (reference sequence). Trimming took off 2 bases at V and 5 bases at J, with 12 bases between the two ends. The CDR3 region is CASSLKEGIETQYF. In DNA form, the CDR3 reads TGTGCCAGCAGCTTAAAGGAGGGCATCGAGACCCAGTACTTC.

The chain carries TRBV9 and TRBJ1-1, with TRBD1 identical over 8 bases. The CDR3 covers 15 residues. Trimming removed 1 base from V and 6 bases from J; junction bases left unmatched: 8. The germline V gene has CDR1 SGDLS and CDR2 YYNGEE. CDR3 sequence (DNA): TGTGCCAGCAGCGTATCGACAGGGGTCGATCCTGAAGCTTTCTTT. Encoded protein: CASSVSTGVDPEAFF.

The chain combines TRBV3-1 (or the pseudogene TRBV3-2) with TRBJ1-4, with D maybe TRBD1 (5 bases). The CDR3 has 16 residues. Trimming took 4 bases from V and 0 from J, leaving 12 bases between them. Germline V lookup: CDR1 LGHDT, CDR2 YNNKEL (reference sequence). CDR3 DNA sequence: TGTGCCAGCAGCCCTTCACAGACAGCAACTAATGAAAAACTGTTTTTT. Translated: CASSPSQTATNEKLFF.

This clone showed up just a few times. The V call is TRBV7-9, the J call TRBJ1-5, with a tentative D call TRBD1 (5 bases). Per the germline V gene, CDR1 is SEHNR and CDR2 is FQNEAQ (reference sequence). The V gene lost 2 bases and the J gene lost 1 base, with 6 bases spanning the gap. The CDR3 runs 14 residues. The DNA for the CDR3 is TGTGCCAGCAGCTTACCAGGGAGCAATCAGCCCCAGCATTTT. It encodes CASSLPGSNQPQHF.

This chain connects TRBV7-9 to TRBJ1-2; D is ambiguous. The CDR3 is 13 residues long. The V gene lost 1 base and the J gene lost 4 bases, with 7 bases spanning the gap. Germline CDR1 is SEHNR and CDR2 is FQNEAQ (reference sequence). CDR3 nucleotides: TGTGCCAGCAGCTTAGTAGACACCTATGGCTACACCTTC. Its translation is CASSLVDTYGYTF.

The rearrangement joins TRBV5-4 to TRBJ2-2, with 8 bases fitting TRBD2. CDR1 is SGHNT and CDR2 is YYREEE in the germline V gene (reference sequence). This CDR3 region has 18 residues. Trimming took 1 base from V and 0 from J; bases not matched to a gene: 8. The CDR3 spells CASSLYSGSIANTGELFF. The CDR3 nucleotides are TGTGCCAGCAGCTTGTACAGCGGGAGTATTGCGAACACCGGGGAGCTGTTTTTT.

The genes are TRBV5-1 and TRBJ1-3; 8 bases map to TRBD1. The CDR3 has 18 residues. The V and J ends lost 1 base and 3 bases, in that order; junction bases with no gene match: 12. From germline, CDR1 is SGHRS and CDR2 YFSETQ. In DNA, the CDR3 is TGCGCCAGCAGCTTGACAGGGGGGCGCACAGTAGGTGGAAACACCATATATTTT. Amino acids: CASSLTGGRTVGGNTIYF.

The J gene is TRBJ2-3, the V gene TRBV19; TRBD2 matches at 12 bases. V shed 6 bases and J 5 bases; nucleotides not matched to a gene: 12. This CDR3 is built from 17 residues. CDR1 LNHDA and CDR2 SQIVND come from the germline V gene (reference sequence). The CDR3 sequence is CASSVRLLAGGEDTQYF. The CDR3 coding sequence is TGTGCCAGTAGCGTGAGATTGCTAGCGGGAGGGGAAGATACGCAGTATTTT.

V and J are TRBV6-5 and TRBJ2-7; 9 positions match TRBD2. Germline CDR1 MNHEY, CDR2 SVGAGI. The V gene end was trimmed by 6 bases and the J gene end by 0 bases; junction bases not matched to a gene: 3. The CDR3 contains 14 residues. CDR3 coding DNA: TGTGCCAGCAGCCGACTAGCGGTCTCCTACGAGCAGTACTTC. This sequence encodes CASSRLAVSYEQYF.

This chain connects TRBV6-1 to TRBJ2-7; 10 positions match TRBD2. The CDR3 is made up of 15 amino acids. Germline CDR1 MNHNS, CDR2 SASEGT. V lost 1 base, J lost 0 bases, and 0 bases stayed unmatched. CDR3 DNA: TGTGCCAGCAGTGAAGGGACTAGCGGCTCCTACGAGCAGTACTTC. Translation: CASSEGTSGSYEQYF.

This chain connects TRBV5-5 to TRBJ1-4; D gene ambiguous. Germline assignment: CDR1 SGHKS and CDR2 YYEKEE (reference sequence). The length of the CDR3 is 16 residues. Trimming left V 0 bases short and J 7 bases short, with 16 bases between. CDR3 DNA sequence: TGTGCCAGCAGCTTGGTACATGGCAGCTCGGGTGAAAAACTGTTTTTT. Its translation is CASSLVHGSSGEKLFF.

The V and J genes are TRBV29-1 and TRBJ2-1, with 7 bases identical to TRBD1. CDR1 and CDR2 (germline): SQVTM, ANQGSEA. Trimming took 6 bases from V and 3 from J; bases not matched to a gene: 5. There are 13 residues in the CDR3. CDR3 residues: CSVTGQNYNEQFF. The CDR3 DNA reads TGCAGCGTCACGGGACAGAACTACAATGAGCAGTTCTTC.

CDR3 DNA: TGTGCCAGCAGTTACTCGCGACTAGCGGGAGGGCCGGGCACAGATACGCAGTATTTT. This gives the protein CASSYSRLAGGPGTDTQYF. The V and J genes are TRBV6-2 or TRBV6-3 and TRBJ2-3; the match to TRBD2 covers 14 bases. With 0 bases clipped from V and 1 base from J, the junction kept 6 bases outside the gene matches. In germline, CDR1 is MNHEY, CDR2 SVGEGT. The length of the CDR3 is 19 residues.

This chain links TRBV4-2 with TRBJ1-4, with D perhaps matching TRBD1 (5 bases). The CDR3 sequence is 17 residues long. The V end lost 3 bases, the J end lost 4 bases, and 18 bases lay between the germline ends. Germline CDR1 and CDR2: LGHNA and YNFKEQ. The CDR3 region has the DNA TGTGCCAGCAGCCAGGAGGGGCCCGGGACGAGTAATGAAAAACTGTTTTTT. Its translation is CASSQEGPGTSNEKLFF.